A single sample is the source of the 14 T cell receptor beta chains below, sequenced in a study of OX40 agonist ivuxolimab in advanced cancers. The table came from immunoSEQ multiplex PCR; TCRdb's copy has only in-frame clones and leaves some out. The repertoire has approximately 37,000 clones, 83% of them found once; the top ten carry approximately 22%. The sample in question was CD4+ or CD8+ T cells sorted from blood, obtained in a trial of the OX40 agonist ivuxolimab. The source is an adult with an advanced solid tumor such as melanoma, head and neck, liver or kidney cancer.

The chain has TRBV7-9 and TRBJ2-1; 14 bases are a match to TRBD2. Trimming at V came to 5 bases and at J to 2 bases, leaving 5 bases not matched to a gene. The CDR3 extends over 17 amino acids. CDR1 is SEHNR and CDR2 is FQNEAQ in the germline V gene (reference sequence). In DNA, the CDR3 is TGTGCCAGCAGCATCGGACTAGCGGGAGGTACCTACAATGAGCAGTTCTTC. Protein product: CASSIGLAGGTYNEQFF.

The chain combines TRBV11-2 with TRBJ2-5; the D gene is possibly TRBD1 (5 bases). V lost 6 bases to trimming and J lost 7 bases, with 24 bases between them. This CDR3 is built from 16 residues. Germline V gives CDR1 SGHAT, CDR2 FQNNGV. The CDR3 DNA is TGTGCCAGCAGAGGGGAAGAGGACAAGGCGGAATGGACCCAGTACTTC. This gives the protein CASRGEEDKAEWTQYF.

The chain combines TRBV7-9 with TRBJ2-5; no reliable D call. CDR1 is SEHNR, CDR2 FQNEAQ, per germline (reference sequence). V lost 5 bases and J lost 5, with 6 bases in between. CDR3 length: 11 residues. The CDR3 protein is CASSPRETQYF. In nucleotides, the CDR3 is TGTGCCAGCAGCCCTAGGGAGACCCAGTACTTC. Drawing the rest from reference TRBV7-9 and TRBJ2-5, the complete variable domain is DTGVSQNPRHKITKRGQNVTFRCDPISEHNRLYWYRQTLGQGPEFLTYFQNEAQLEKSRLLSDRFSAERPKGSFSTLEIQRTEQGDSAMYLCASSPRETQYFGPGTRLLVL.

The CDR3, as DNA: TGTGCCAGCAGCTTCCAGGGGGGGGGCACAAGCGGGACCCAGTACTTC. As protein: CASSFQGGGTSGTQYF. The chain recombines TRBV7-9 with TRBJ2-5; the D call may be TRBD1 or TRBD2 (7 bases each). Trimming took off 3 bases at V and 7 bases at J, with 21 bases between the two ends. CDR3 length: 16 residues. Germline lookup yields CDR1 SEHNR and CDR2 FQNEAQ (reference sequence).

This clone appeared a single time. J is TRBJ2-5 and V is TRBV27; TRBD2 agrees at 8 bases. V lost 3 bases to trimming and J lost 5 bases; unmatched junction nucleotides: 8. The CDR3 contains 15 residues. The germline V gene encodes CDR1 MNHEY and CDR2 SMNVEV (reference sequence). Here the CDR3 reads CASSLEVAGIETQYF. The CDR3 nucleotides read TGTGCCAGCAGTTTGGAGGTAGCGGGAATCGAGACCCAGTACTTC.

The CDR3 DNA reads TGTGCCAGTAGTAATCCGGGACGGATCCAAGAGACCCAGTACTTC. It yields the protein CASSNPGRIQETQYF. This chain links TRBV19 with TRBJ2-5; the D call may be TRBD1 or TRBD2 (5 bases each). CDR3 length: 15 residues. Trimming shortened V by 4 bases and J by 1 base, and 13 bases separated the two germline ends. Germline CDR1 LNHDA, CDR2 SQIVND (reference sequence).

This chain links TRBV27 with TRBJ1-2; D unclear. The length of the CDR3 is 13 residues. Germline V CDR1 and CDR2: MNHEY, SMNVEV (reference sequence). The V gene lost 0 bases and the J gene lost 6 bases, with 8 bases spanning the gap. The CDR3 loop is CASSLSAGNGYTF. The CDR3 DNA reads as TGTGCCAGCAGTTTATCAGCCGGGAATGGCTACACCTTC.

This clone came up once. The chain's CDR3 is CASSLQGAGTGELFF. In DNA, the CDR3 is TGTGCCAGCAGTTTACAGGGGGCGGGCACCGGGGAGCTGTTTTTT. The chain uses TRBV27 and TRBJ2-2; 8 bases line up with TRBD1. Germline V gene data show CDR1 as MNHEY and CDR2 as SMNVEV (reference sequence). V was pared by 2 bases and J by 4 bases, with 3 bases of the junction left unmatched. This CDR3 is 15 amino acids long.

V and J are TRBV4-3 and TRBJ2-1; 10 nucleotides agree with TRBD1. The V and J ends lost 0 bases and 8 bases, in that order; junction bases with no gene match: 10. Germline CDR1 LGHNA, CDR2 YSLEER. The CDR3 sequence is 17 residues long. Written as DNA, the CDR3 is TGCGCCAGCAGCCAAGAGGATCCGGGACAGGGGACCCATGAGCAGTTCTTC. Protein: CASSQEDPGQGTHEQFF.

The chain employs TRBV6-5 and TRBJ2-5; maybe TRBD1 (5 bases). Looked up from germline, CDR1 is MNHEY and CDR2 is SVGAGI. The CDR3 has 15 amino acids. The V and J ends lost 4 bases and 1 base respectively, with 13 bases between them. Here the CDR3 reads CASSSIRTFQETQYF. In DNA, the CDR3 is TGTGCCAGCAGTTCTATCCGGACATTCCAAGAGACCCAGTACTTC.

In the case of this clone: Other DNA sequences in the same sample also yield this CDR3. This chain uses TRBV27 with TRBJ1-2, with TRBD1 as a possible D gene (5 bases). Trimming left V 3 bases short and J 2 bases short, with 7 bases between. Germline CDR1 is MNHEY and CDR2 is SMNVEV (reference sequence). The CDR3 is 13 residues long. The CDR3: CASSLRGNYGYTF. The CDR3 nucleotides are TGTGCCAGCAGTTTGCGGGGGAACTATGGCTACACCTTC.

This chain connects TRBV6-5 to TRBJ2-7, with D perhaps matching TRBD1 (6 bases). Trimming removed 0 bases from V and 2 bases from J, with 14 bases in between. The CDR3 contains 16 residues. Germline CDR1 MNHEY, CDR2 SVGAGI. CDR3 bases: TGTGCCAGCAGTTACTCCGATCAGTCAGGGGCCTACGAGCAGTACTTC. Amino acids: CASSYSDQSGAYEQYF.

The chain carries TRBV30 and TRBJ2-5, with 10 bases that match TRBD2. V lost 2 bases to trimming and J lost 3 bases; unmatched junction nucleotides: 3. The CDR3 runs to 14 residues. Germline assignment: CDR1 GTSNPN and CDR2 SVGIG (reference sequence). CDR3 coding DNA: TGTGCCTGGAGTCGGCTAGCGGGGGAAGAGACCCAGTACTTC. Translating gives CAWSRLAGEETQYF.

The chain combines TRBV7-6 with TRBJ2-1; D unresolved. Looked up from germline, CDR1 is SGHVS and CDR2 is FNYEAQ. The CDR3 runs to 14 residues. V lost 1 base to trimming and J lost 2 bases, with 6 bases between them. CDR3 in amino acids: CASSLGGPYNEQFF. The DNA of the CDR3 is TGTGCCAGCAGCTTAGGGGGTCCCTACAATGAGCAGTTCTTC.